A selection of T cell receptor beta chains follows, all from one sample in a study of blood T cells in healthy people across ages. One entry per CDR3 protein results from TCRdb running MiXCR on the 5' RACE reads. The sample lists more than 800,000 distinct CDR3 sequences, 35% to 55% occurring once. Material for sequencing was blood. Receptors originate from a woman aged 55-70 years in good health. Both conserved end residues are part of each CDR3. A D gene is named only where the DNA matches it firmly. A clone size is listed for some rows: how often the clone was seen (once, few, many), or a class if it is expanded.

size,V,D,J,DNA,CDR3
few,TRBV16,-,TRBJ2-7,TGTGCCAGCAGCCAATCGGGGGCCAACCCCCCCTACGAGCAGTACTTC,CASSQSGANPPYEQYF
-,TRBV4-1,-,TRBJ1-5,TGCGCCAGCAGCCAAGATGGCCAGACCCTTAGCAATCAGCCCCAGCATTTT,CASSQDGQTLSNQPQHF
once,TRBV25-1,TRBD1,TRBJ1-4,TGTGCCAGCGAGGACAGGGTGAATGAAAAACTGTTTTTT,CASEDRVNEKLFF
-,TRBV29-1,TRBD1,TRBJ1-5,TGCAGCGTCCTGCAGGGGGACTATCAGCCCCAGCATTTT,CSVLQGDYQPQHF
-,TRBV7-9,-,TRBJ2-3,TGTGCCAGCAGCTTAATGCTCCCCCGGGGAGAGACGCAGTATTTT,CASSLMLPRGETQYF
-,TRBV18,-,TRBJ2-7,TGTGCCAGCTCACCAGATAGGGTGGGGGAGCAGTACTTC,CASSPDRVGEQYF
few,TRBV20-1,-,TRBJ2-7,TGCAGTGGTAGAGGCAGCCACGAGCAGTACTTC,CSGRGSHEQYF
-,TRBV11-2,-,TRBJ1-1,TGTGCCAGCAGCTCGTATCGGGATCTTCGGGGAGCTTTCTTT,CASSSYRDLRGAFF
few,TRBV20-1,-,TRBJ2-5,TGCAGTGCTAGAGATTTCCCGCCAGGGAAAGAGACCCAGTACTTC,CSARDFPPGKETQYF
few,TRBV14,TRBD2,TRBJ2-7,TGTGCCAGCAGCCCTAGCGGGCCGCCCTCCTACGAGCAGTACTTC,CASSPSGPPSYEQYF
-,TRBV4-3,TRBD2,TRBJ2-1,TGCGCCAGCAGCCGCGACCAGGTAGCGGGGAACAATGAGCAGTTCTTC,CASSRDQVAGNNEQFF
-,TRBV5-4,-,TRBJ1-1,TGTGCCACCTTACGAAACACTGAAGCTTTCTTT,CATLRNTEAFF
few,TRBV5-1,-,TRBJ1-2,TGCGCCAGCAGCTTGGATACACAGGGTTACGGTGGCTACACCTTC,CASSLDTQGYGGYTF
few,TRBV7-8,TRBD2,TRBJ2-7,TGTGCCAGCAGCCATAGCGGGACTACCTACGAGCAGTACTTC,CASSHSGTTYEQYF
many,TRBV5-5,-,TRBJ2-3,TGTGCCAGCAGCTTGTCCGCAGTTGTGGATACGCAGTATTTT,CASSLSAVVDTQYF
-,TRBV6-2/TRBV6-3,TRBD2,TRBJ2-4,TGTGCCAGCAGCAATCCAGCGGGAGTCGAAAACATTCAGTACTTC,CASSNPAGVENIQYF
-,TRBV4-2,TRBD2,TRBJ2-5,TGTGCCAGCAGCCAAGAGGAGGGACTAGCGGGAGATGAGCAGTACTTC,CASSQEEGLAGDEQYF
-,TRBV20-1,TRBD2,TRBJ2-2,TGCAGTGCTAGAGTCGGGGGGGATATCGGGGAGCTGTTTTTT,CSARVGGDIGELFF
many,TRBV11-3,-,TRBJ2-3,TGTGCCAGCAGCCATGGGTATACAGATACGCAGTATTTT,CASSHGYTDTQYF
-,TRBV21-1,-,TRBJ2-3,TGTGCCAGCAGCAAAAACGGACAACACACAGATACGCAGTATTTT,CASSKNGQHTDTQYF
-,TRBV20-1,-,TRBJ2-5,TGCAGTGTCCGGCGACAGCAAGAGACCCAGTACTTC,CSVRRQQETQYF
-,TRBV27,TRBD1,TRBJ1-5,TGTGCCAGCAGTAGACAGGGTCATCAGCCCCAGCATTTT,CASSRQGHQPQHF
many,TRBV5-5,-,TRBJ2-7,TGTGCCAGCAGCTTGAGTCTGACAGGTCCCTACGAGCAGTACTTC,CASSLSLTGPYEQYF
-,TRBV10-1,TRBD1,TRBJ2-7,TGCGCCAGCAGTGGACTCCAGGGACAGGGGACTCCCTACGAGCAGTACTTC,CASSGLQGQGTPYEQYF
few,TRBV20-1,TRBD2,TRBJ2-7,TGCAGTGCTATCGCGACTAGCGGAAGATCCTACGAGCAGTACTTC,CSAIATSGRSYEQYF
many,TRBV20-1,TRBD2,TRBJ2-3,TGCAGTGCTAGAGGAGGGACTAGCGGGAGGAGAAACACAGATACGCAGTATTTT,CSARGGTSGRRNTDTQYF
-,TRBV12-5,-,TRBJ2-7,TGTGCTAGTGGTTCGTTTGGGTCTTCCTACAAGCAGTACTTC,CASGSFGSSYKQYF
-,TRBV4-1,-,TRBJ2-1,TGCGCCAGCAGCCAAAGGGGCGATGAGCAGTTCTTC,CASSQRGDEQFF
few,TRBV10-3,TRBD1,TRBJ2-3,TGTGCCATCAGTAGACAGGGGCTCACAGATACGCAGTATTTT,CAISRQGLTDTQYF
few,TRBV9,TRBD2,TRBJ2-1,TGTGCCAGCAGCCCTTCGATCGGGGGGAGGTACGAGCAGTTCTTC,CASSPSIGGRYEQFF
-,TRBV5-1,TRBD1,TRBJ1-6,TGCGCCAGCAGCTCTGGACAGGGGGGACCCCTCCACTTT,CASSSGQGGPLHF
once,TRBV20-1,-,TRBJ1-5,TGCAGTGCTAGAGAGGGGGGTATTCGGAATCAGCCCCAGCATTTT,CSAREGGIRNQPQHF
few,TRBV5-1,-,TRBJ1-2,TGCGCCAGCAGCTTCAGTCCGGGGGCTGACTATGGCTACACCTTC,CASSFSPGADYGYTF
-,TRBV29-1,-,TRBJ2-1,TGCAGCGCCTCGAGCAGGGTAGCGGTTCGGGAATATGAGCAGTTCTTC,CSASSRVAVREYEQFF
-,TRBV5-5,-,TRBJ2-5,TGTGCCAGCAGCCGGCTGGGGAGTGAGACCCAGTACTTC,CASSRLGSETQYF
-,TRBV2,-,TRBJ2-3,TGTGCCGGACGGGACATCATGCTCACAGATACGCAGTATTTT,CAGRDIMLTDTQYF
few,TRBV4-2,-,TRBJ2-3,TGTGCCAGCAGCCAAGGCCCCTTTAGCGGAACGAGCACAGATACGCAGTATTTT,CASSQGPFSGTSTDTQYF